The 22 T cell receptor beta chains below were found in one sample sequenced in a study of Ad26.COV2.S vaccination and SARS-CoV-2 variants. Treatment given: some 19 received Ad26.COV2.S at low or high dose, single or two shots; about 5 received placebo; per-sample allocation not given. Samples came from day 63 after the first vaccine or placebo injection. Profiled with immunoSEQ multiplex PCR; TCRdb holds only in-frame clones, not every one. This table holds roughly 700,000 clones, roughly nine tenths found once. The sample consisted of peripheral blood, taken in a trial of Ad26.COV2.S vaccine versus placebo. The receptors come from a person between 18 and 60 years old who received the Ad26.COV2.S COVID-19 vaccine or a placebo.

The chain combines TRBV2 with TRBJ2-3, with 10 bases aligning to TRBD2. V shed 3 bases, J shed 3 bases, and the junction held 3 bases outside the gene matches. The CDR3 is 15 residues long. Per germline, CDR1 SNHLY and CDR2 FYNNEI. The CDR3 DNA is TGTGCCAGCAGTGACCTAGCGGGAGTTACAGATACGCAGTATTTT. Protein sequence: CASSDLAGVTDTQYF.

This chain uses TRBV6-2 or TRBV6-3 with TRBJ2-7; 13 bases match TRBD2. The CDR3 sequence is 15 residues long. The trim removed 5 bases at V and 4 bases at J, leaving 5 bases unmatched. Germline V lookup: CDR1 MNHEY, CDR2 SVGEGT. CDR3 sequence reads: CASSTRTSGRYEQYF. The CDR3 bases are TGTGCCAGCAGTACCCGGACTAGCGGGAGATACGAGCAGTACTTC.

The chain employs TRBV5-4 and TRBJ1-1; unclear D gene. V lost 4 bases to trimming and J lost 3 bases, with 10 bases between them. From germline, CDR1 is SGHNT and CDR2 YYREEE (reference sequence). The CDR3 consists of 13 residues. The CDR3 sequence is CASSPDGHTEAFF. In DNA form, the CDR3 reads TGTGCCAGCAGCCCCGACGGCCACACTGAAGCTTTCTTT.

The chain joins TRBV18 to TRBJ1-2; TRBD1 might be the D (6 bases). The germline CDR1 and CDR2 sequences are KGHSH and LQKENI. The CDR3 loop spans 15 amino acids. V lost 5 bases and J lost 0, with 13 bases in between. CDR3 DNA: TGTGCCAGCTCATCCTCCGGGACACCTAACTATGGCTACACCTTC. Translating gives CASSSSGTPNYGYTF.

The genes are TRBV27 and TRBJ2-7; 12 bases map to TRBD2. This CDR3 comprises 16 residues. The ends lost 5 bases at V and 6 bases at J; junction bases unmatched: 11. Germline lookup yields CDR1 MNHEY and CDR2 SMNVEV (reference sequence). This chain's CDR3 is CASSPIGTSGPAEQYF. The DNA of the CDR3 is TGTGCCAGCAGTCCCATCGGGACTAGCGGGCCCGCCGAGCAGTACTTC.

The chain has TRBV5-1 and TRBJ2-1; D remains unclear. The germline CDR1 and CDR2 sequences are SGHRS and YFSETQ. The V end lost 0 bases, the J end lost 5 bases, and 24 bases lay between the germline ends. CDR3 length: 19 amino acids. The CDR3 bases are TGCGCCAGCAGCTTGGCGGCCCGGCCGGCGGCCCTTAAAGACAATGAGCAGTTCTTC. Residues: CASSLAARPAALKDNEQFF. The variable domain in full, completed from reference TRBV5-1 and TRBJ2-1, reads KAGVTQTPRYLIKTRGQQVTLSCSPISGHRSVSWYQQTPGQGLQFLFEYFSETQRNKGNFPGRFSGRQFSNSRSEMNVSTLELGDSALYLCASSLAARPAALKDNEQFFGPGTRLTVL.

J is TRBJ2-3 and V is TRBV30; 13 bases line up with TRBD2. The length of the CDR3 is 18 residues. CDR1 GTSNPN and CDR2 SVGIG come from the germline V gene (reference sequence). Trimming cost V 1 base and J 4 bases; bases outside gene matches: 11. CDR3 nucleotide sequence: TGTGCCTGGAGTGCCCACAGGACTAGCGGGAGAATCGCAGATACGCAGTATTTT. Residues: CAWSAHRTSGRIADTQYF.

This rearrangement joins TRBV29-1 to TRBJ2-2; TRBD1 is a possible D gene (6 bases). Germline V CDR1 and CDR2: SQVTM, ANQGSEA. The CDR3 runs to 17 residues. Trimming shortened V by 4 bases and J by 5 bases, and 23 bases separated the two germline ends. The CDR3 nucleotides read TGCAGCGTTGGGTATGCAGGGGCACGAAAAGGAACCGGGGAGCTGTTTTTT. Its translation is CSVGYAGARKGTGELFF.

CDR3 sequence: CASSKRNGHNEQFF. The CDR3 nucleotides read TGCGCCAGCAGCAAAAGGAACGGGCACAATGAGCAGTTCTTC. J is TRBJ2-1 and V is TRBV4-3; D is uncertain. With 5 bases removed from V and 5 bases from J, the gap between germline ends came to 13 bases. From germline, CDR1 is LGHNA and CDR2 YSLEER. The CDR3 is made up of 14 amino acids.

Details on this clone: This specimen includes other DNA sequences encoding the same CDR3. CDR3 sequence (DNA): TGCGCCAGCAGCTTGGGGACTAGCGGGCGGTACGAGCAGTACTTC. Protein sequence: CASSLGTSGRYEQYF. The chain is built from TRBV5-1 and TRBJ2-7; the match to TRBD2 covers 11 bases. The CDR3 contains 15 residues. CDR1 SGHRS and CDR2 YFSETQ come from the germline V gene. V was clipped by 0 bases and J by 4 bases; unmatched bases: 3.

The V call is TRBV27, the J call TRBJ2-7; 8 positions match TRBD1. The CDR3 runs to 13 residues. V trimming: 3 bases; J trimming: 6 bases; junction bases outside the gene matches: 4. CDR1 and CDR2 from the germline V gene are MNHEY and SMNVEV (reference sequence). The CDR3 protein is CASSFLGQGEQYF. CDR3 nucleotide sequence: TGTGCCAGCAGTTTTCTCGGACAGGGCGAGCAGTACTTC.

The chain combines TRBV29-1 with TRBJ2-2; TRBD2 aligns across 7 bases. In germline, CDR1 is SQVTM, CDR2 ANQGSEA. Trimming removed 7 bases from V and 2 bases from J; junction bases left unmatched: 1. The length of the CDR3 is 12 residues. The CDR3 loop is CSAGGNTGELFF. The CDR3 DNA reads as TGCAGCGCGGGGGGAAACACCGGGGAGCTGTTTTTT.

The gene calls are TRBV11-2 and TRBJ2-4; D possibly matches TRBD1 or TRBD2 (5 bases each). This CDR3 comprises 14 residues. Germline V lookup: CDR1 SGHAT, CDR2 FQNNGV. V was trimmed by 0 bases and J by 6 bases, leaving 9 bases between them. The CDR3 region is CASSLDRGANIQYF. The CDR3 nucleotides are TGTGCCAGCAGCTTAGATAGAGGGGCAAACATTCAGTACTTC.

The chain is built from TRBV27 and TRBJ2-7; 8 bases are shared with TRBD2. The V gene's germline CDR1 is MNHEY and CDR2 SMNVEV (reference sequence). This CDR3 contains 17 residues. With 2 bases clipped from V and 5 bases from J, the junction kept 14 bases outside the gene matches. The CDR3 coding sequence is TGTGCCAGCAGTTTAACCCCGAGGACCGGGAGGGCGAACGAGCAGTACTTC. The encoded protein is CASSLTPRTGRANEQYF.

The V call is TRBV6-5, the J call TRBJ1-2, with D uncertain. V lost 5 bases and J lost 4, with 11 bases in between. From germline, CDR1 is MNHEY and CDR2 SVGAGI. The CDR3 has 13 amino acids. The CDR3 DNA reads TGTGCCAGCAGTACCACCCCTCTCTATGGCTACACCTTC. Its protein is CASSTTPLYGYTF.

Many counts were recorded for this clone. CDR3 amino acids: CASSSQQGMMNTEAFF. The CDR3 DNA reads TGTGCCAGTAGTTCCCAACAGGGAATGATGAACACTGAAGCTTTCTTT. The gene calls are TRBV19 and TRBJ1-1, with D perhaps matching TRBD1 (6 bases). The CDR3 is made up of 16 amino acids. Germline V gene lookup returns CDR1 LNHDA and CDR2 SQIVND (reference sequence). Trimming pared 5 bases from V and 0 bases from J, leaving 16 bases between.

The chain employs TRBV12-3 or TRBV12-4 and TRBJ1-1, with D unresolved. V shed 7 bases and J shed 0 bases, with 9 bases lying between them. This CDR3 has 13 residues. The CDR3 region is CASIGRLNTEAFF. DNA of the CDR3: TGTGCCAGCATTGGGCGGTTGAACACTGAAGCTTTCTTT.

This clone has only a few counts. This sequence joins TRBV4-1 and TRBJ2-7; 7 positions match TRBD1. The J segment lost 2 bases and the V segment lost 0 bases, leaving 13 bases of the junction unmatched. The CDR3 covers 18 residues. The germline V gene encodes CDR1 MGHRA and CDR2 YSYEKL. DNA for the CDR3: TGCGCCAGCAGCCAAGATCCCCTACTGACAGGGTTGACCTACGAGCAGTACTTC. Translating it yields CASSQDPLLTGLTYEQYF.

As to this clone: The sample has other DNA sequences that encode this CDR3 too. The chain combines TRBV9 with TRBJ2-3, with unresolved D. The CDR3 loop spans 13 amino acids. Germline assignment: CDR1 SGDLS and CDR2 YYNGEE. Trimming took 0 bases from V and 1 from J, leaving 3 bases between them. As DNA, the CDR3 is TGTGCCAGCAGCGTAGCGGGCACAGATACGCAGTATTTT. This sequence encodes CASSVAGTDTQYF.

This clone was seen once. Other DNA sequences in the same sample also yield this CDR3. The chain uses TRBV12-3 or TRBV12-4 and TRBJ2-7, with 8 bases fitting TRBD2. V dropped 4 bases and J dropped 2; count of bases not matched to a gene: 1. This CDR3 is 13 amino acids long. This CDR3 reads CASSSGGTYEQYF. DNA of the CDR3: TGTGCCAGCAGTTCGGGGGGGACCTACGAGCAGTACTTC.

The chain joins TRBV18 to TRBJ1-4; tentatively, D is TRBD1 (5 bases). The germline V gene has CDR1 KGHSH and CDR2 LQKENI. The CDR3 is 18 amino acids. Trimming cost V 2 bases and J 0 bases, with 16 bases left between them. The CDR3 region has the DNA TGTGCCAGCTCACCAGCTCTGGCCAGGGCAGCAACTAATGAAAAACTGTTTTTT. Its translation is CASSPALARAATNEKLFF.

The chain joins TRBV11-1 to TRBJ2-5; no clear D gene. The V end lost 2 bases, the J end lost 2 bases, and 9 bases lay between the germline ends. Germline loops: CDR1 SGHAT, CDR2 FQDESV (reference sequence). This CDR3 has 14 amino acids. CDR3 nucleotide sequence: TGTGCCAGCAGCTTATACTCAACTCAAGAGACCCAGTACTTC. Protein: CASSLYSTQETQYF.